This TCR beta chain was obtained from a study of T cell responses to AZD1222 COVID-19 vaccine. Study conclusions and caveats: Seropositive at baseline were only a handful of AZD1222 recipients. All repertoire sampling was performed exclusively after the peak T cell response.

Concerning this clone itself: Antigen specificity is unknown.

The assay was immunoSEQ multiplex PCR, and TCRdb's table has in-frame clones only and misses some. The data contain 120,000 to 150,000 clones, more than 70% of them singletons. This TCR came from an adult in good health. This sample comprised peripheral blood, obtained on day 0 of AZD1222 vaccination.

The DNA of the CDR3 is TGTGCCAGCAGTTTAATGGGGAATCAGCCCCAGCATTTT. Protein: CASSLMGNQPQHF. The V and J genes are TRBV27 and TRBJ1-5; the D is unclear. This CDR3 spans 13 amino acids. Germline CDR1 and CDR2: MNHEY and SMNVEV (reference sequence). Trimming took off 2 bases at V and 4 bases at J, with 6 bases between the two ends.